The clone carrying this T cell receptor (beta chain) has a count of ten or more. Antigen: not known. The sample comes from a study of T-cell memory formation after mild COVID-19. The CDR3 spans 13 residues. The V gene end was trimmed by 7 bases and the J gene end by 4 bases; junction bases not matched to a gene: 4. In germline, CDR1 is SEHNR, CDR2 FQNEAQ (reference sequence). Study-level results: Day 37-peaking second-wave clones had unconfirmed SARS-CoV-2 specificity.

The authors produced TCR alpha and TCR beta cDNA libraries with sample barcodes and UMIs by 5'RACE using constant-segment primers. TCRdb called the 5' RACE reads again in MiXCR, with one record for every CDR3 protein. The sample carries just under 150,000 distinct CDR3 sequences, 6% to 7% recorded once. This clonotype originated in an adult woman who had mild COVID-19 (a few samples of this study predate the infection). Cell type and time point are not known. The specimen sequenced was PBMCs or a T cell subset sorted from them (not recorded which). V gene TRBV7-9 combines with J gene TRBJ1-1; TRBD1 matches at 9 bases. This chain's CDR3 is CASTSTGGTEAFF. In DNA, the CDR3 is TGTGCCAGCACCTCGACAGGGGGCACTGAAGCTTTCTTT.